The 8 T cell receptor beta chains below all came from one sample that was sequenced in a study of blood T cells in healthy people across ages. PCR was performed a second time for about 7 to 12 cycles using a sample-barcoded 5' primer and a J-beta primer mix. TCRdb called the 5' RACE reads again in MiXCR, with one record for every CDR3 protein. The table shows about 1,000,000 distinct CDR3 sequences, with 40% to 55% occurring only once. Sample: blood. Receptor source: a woman aged 55-70 years in good health.

Points on this clonotype: One end of the junction varies from germline; a read error may be responsible. The chain is built from TRBV28 and TRBJ2-7; either TRBD1 or TRBD2 may supply D (6 bases each). Germline loops: CDR1 MDHEN, CDR2 SYDVKM. The length of the CDR3 is 16 residues. The CDR3 region is CASSPGAGLSSYGQYF. The CDR3 DNA is TGTGCCAGCAGTCCGGGGGCGGGATTAAGCTCCTACGGGCAGTACTTC.

This chain connects TRBV27 to TRBJ2-7, with a tentative D call TRBD2 (5 bases). The germline V gene has CDR1 MNHEY and CDR2 SMNVEV (reference sequence). The V end lost 5 bases, the J end lost 4 bases, and 18 bases lay between the germline ends. The CDR3 length is 15 residues. The CDR3 sequence is CASSPPPVRGYEQYF. CDR3 nucleotides: TGTGCCAGCAGTCCTCCGCCGGTGCGCGGGTACGAGCAGTACTTC.

This chain links TRBV5-1 with TRBJ2-1; D possibly uses TRBD1 or TRBD2 (5 bases each). The CDR3 length is 14 residues. CDR1 SGHRS and CDR2 YFSETQ come from the germline V gene. Trimming took 7 bases from V and 3 from J, leaving 14 bases between them. The CDR3 DNA is TGCGCCAGCTGGGACGGGGAACTCTACAATGAGCAGTTCTTC. It translates to CASWDGELYNEQFF. The complete variable domain, with remaining parts taken from reference TRBV5-1 and TRBJ2-1, reads KAGVTQTPRYLIKTRGQQVTLSCSPISGHRSVSWYQQTPGQGLQFLFEYFSETQRNKGNFPGRFSGRQFSNSRSEMNVSTLELGDSALYLCASWDGELYNEQFFGPGTRLTVL.

The chain combines TRBV20-1 with TRBJ2-7, with 9 bases identical to TRBD2. With 6 bases clipped from V and 2 bases from J, the junction kept 11 bases outside the gene matches. The CDR3 covers 15 residues. Germline V gene data show CDR1 as DFQATT and CDR2 as SNEGSKA (reference sequence). The CDR3 bases are TGCAGTGCCACTCGGAAGCGGGGGGCAACCTACGAGCAGTACTTC. This translates into CSATRKRGATYEQYF.

This clonotype was seen a few times. The chain carries TRBV9 and TRBJ2-5; D is unresolved. With 4 bases removed from V and 5 bases from J, the gap between germline ends came to 15 bases. The CDR3 has 14 residues. Germline loops: CDR1 SGDLS, CDR2 YYNGEE. This CDR3 reads CASSPSRAGETQYF. The CDR3 DNA reads TGTGCCAGCAGCCCATCTAGGGCCGGGGAGACCCAGTACTTC.

This chain uses TRBV15 with TRBJ1-1; possible D gene TRBD1, 6 bases. Trimming left V 2 bases short and J 5 bases short, with 15 bases between. The CDR3 extends over 15 amino acids. CDR1 and CDR2 (germline): LNHNV, YYDKDF (reference sequence). CDR3 DNA sequence: TGTGCCACCAGCAGACAACAGGGTTGGGGTACTGAAGCTTTCTTT. As protein: CATSRQQGWGTEAFF.

This clonotype turned up a few times. The chain combines TRBV6-5 with TRBJ2-5; D uncertain. The V gene's germline CDR1 is MNHEY and CDR2 SVGAGI. The ends were cut back, 3 bases at V and 2 bases at J, with 7 bases in the middle. This CDR3 has 13 amino acids. The CDR3 region has the DNA TGTGCCAGCAGTTATAACGGACAAGAGACCCAGTACTTC. Protein: CASSYNGQETQYF.

There are many counts of this clonotype. V and J are TRBV2 and TRBJ2-5, with a possible D match to TRBD2 (6 bases). The CDR3 sequence is 15 residues long. Between the trimmed V and J ends, which lost 0 bases and 2 bases, there was a span of 10 bases. The germline V gene has CDR1 SNHLY and CDR2 FYNNEI. The CDR3: CASSEARGIQETQYF. The CDR3 DNA is TGTGCCAGCAGTGAAGCGCGGGGTATACAAGAGACCCAGTACTTC.